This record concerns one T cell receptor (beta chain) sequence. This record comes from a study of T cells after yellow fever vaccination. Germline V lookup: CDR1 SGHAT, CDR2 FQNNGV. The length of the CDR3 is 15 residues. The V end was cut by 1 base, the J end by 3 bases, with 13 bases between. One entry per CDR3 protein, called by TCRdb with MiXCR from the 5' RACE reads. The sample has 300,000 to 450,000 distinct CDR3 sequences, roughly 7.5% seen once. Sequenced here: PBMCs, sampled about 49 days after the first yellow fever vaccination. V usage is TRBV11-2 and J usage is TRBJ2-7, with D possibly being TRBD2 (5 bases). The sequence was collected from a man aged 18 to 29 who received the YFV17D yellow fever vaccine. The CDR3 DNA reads TGTGCCAGCAGCTTAGGTCCAGAGGGCCGCTACGAGCAGTACTTC. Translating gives CASSLGPEGRYEQYF. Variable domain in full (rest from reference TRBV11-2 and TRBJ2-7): EAGVAQSPRYKIIEKRQSVAFWCNPISGHATLYWYQQILGQGPKLLIQFQNNGVVDDSQLPKDRFSAERLKGVDSTLKIQPAKLEDSAVYLCASSLGPEGRYEQYFGPGTRLTVT.